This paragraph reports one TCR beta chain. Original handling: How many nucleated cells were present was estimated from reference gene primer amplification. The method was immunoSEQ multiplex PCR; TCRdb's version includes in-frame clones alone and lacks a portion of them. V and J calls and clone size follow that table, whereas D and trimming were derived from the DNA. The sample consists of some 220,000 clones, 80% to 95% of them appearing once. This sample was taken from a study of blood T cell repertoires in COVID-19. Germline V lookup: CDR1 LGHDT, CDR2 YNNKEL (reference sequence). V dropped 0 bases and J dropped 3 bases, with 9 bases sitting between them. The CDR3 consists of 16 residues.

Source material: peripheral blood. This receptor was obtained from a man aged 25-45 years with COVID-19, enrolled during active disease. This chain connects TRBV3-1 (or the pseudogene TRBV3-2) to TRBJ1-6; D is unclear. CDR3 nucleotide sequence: TGTGCCAGCAGCCAAGATAGTGTGTTCTATAATTCACCCCTCCACTTT. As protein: CASSQDSVFYNSPLHF.